This entry features one T cell receptor (beta chain) sequence. The entry originates in a study of blood T cell repertoires in COVID-19. At the level of the study: Spain, Italy and the United States supplied samples that represented acute and convalescent COVID-19. Sources were T cells, B-cell-depleted T cells, or PBMCs; the material itself was cDNA or gDNA.

Assay: immunoSEQ multiplex PCR; the TCRdb copy retains only in-frame clones and omits some. The sample shows around 170,000 clones, 88% of them seen only once. The CDR3 runs 18 residues. The germline gives CDR1 LNHNV, CDR2 YYDKDF (reference sequence). Losses at the gene ends were 4 bases for V and 1 base for J; bases not matched to a gene: 13. The sequenced sample was peripheral blood. The source is a man in his sixties with acute or convalescent COVID-19. V and J are TRBV15 and TRBJ1-5; 7 nucleotides agree with TRBD1. The DNA for the CDR3 is TGTGCCACCAGCACCGACAGGGATCCATCAGTGAGCAATCAGCCCCAGCATTTT. Its protein product is CATSTDRDPSVSNQPQHF.